The TCR beta chain described here comes from a study of molecular identifiers for immune sequencing clone quantification. General study points: Clone sizes that are highly expanded could be underestimated when identical TCR molecules share a barcode. Spiked Jurkat TCR RNA equivalent to one cell was reportedly detectable in about a million naive cells.

Each CDR3 protein gets one entry after TCRdb re-called the PCR reads with MiXCR. The sample has roughly 55,000 distinct CDR3 sequences; 36% are singletons. The ends were cut back, 1 base at V and 5 bases at J, with 10 bases in the middle. The germline CDR1 and CDR2 sequences are SEHNR and FQNEAQ (reference sequence). CDR3 length: 14 amino acids. The naive CD8 libraries originated from between roughly 17,000 and 1,100,000 sorted cells and drew on 10%, 30% or 50% RNA. Naive CD8 T cells were sorted as CD8+CD4-CCR7+CD45RA+. This clonotype was seen many times. The antigen is undetermined. Sequencing was performed on naive CD8+ T cells from blood, with Jurkat cell RNA spiked in. The subset: FACS-sorted CD8+CD4-CCR7+CD45RA+ naive T cells. The gene calls are TRBV7-9 and TRBJ2-3; no reliable D call. This receptor was obtained from a human donor in good health. Some libraries in this study had Jurkat cell RNA spiked in. CDR3 in DNA: TGTGCCAGCAGCTTAGGTGGGCGAGGAGATACGCAGTATTTT. Amino acids: CASSLGGRGDTQYF.